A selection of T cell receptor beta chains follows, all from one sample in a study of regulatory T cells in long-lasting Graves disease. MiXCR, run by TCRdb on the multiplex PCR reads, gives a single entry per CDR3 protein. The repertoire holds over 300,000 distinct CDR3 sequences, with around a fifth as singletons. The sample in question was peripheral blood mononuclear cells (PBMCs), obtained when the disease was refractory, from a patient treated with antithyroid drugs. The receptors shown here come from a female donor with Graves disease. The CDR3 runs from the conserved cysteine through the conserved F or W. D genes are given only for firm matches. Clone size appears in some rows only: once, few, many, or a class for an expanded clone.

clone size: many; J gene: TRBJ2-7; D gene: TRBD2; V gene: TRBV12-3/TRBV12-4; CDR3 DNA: TGTGCCAGCAGGAGTAGCGGGAGGGTGGAGCAGTACTTC; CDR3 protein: CASRSSGRVEQYF
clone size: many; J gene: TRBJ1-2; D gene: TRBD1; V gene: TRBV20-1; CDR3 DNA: TGCAGTGCTCCTTGGACAGGGGGCGTCTATGGCTACACCTTC; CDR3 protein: CSAPWTGGVYGYTF
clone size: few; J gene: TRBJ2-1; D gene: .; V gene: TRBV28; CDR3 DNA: TGTGCCAGCAGACCGGGAGTTTCCTACAATGAGCAGTTCTTC; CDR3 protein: CASRPGVSYNEQFF
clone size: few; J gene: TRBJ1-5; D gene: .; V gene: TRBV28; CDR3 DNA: TGTGCCAGCATCCAGGACGGTCTACCAACGACCCAGCATTTT; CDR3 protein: CASIQDGLPTTQHF
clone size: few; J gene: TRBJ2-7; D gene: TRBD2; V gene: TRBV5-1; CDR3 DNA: TGCGCCAGCAGCTTTGGGCGGGAGAGCTACGAGCAGTACTTC; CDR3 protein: CASSFGRESYEQYF
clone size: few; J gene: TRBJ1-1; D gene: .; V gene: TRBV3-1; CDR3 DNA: TGTGCCAGCAGCCAAGTTCCAGGCCAGAACACTGAAGCTTTCTTT; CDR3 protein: CASSQVPGQNTEAFF
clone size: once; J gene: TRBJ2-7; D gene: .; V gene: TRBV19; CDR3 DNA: TGTGCCAGTACCGAGGCCGGGGGAGCCTCTGGCGAGCAGTACTTC; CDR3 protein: CASTEAGGASGEQYF
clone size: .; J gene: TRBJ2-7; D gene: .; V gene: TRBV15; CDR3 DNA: TGTGCCACCAGCAGAGATCTGGCGGTGTCCTACGAGCAGTACTTC; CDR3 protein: CATSRDLAVSYEQYF
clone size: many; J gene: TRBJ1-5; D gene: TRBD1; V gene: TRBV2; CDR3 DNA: TGTGCCAGCAATCCGGACAGGGGTCAGCCCCAGCATTTT; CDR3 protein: CASNPDRGQPQHF
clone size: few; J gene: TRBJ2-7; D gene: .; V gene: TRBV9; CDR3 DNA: TGTGCCAGCAGCGTAGTCCCAGGGGAAGGCGAGCAGTACTTC; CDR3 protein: CASSVVPGEGEQYF
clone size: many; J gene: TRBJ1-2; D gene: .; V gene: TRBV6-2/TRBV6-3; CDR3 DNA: TGTGCCAGCAGCCTGGGTCCGGGAGGCTACACCTTC; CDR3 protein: CASSLGPGGYTF
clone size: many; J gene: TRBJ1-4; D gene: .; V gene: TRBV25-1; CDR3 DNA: TGTGCCAGCAGTGCAACTAACAGGGTGCCTAATGAAAAACTGTTTTTT; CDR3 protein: CASSATNRVPNEKLFF
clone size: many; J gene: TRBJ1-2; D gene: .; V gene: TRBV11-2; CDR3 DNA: TGTGCCAGCAACCGACAGTCTGGCTACACCTTC; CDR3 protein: CASNRQSGYTF
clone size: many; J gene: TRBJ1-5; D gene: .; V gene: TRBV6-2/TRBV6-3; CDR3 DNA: TGTGCCAGCAGTCCCAGCGGGGTTGCGGGTCAGCCCCAGCATTTT; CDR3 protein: CASSPSGVAGQPQHF
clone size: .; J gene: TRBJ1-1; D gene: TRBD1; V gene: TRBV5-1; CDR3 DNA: TGCGCCAGCAGTCGAGGACAGGGGAAGAACACTGAAGCTTTCTTT; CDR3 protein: CASSRGQGKNTEAFF
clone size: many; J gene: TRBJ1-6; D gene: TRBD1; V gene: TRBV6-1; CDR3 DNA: TGTGCCAGCAGTCCACTTGACAGGGGGGGGAATTCACCCCTCCACTTT; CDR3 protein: CASSPLDRGGNSPLHF
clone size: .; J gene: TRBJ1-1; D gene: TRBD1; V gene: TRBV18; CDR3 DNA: TGTGCCAGCTCACCGTCCACGGGACAGGGATGGAACACTGAAGCTTTCTTT; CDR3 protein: CASSPSTGQGWNTEAFF
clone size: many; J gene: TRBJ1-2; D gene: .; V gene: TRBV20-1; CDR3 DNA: TGCAGTGCTGAACGTCCAGGGGAGCCCTATGGCTACACCTTC; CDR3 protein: CSAERPGEPYGYTF
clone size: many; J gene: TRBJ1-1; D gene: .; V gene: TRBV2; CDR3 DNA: TGTGCCAGCAGTAAGACCGAGAACACTGAAGCTTTCTTT; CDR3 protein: CASSKTENTEAFF
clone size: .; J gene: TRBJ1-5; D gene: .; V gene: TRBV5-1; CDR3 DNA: TGCGCCAGCAGCCCCCATCCAGATAGCAATCAGCCCCAGCATTTT; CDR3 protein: CASSPHPDSNQPQHF
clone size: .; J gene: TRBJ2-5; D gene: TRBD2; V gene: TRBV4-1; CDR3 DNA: TGCGCCAGCAGCCGCACTCCGACTAGCGGGGGTGGGGAGACCCAGTACTTC; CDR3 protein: CASSRTPTSGGGETQYF
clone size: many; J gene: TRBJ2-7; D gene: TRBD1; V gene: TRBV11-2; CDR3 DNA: TGTGCCAGCAGCTTGGGACAGTACGGAGAGCAGTACTTC; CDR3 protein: CASSLGQYGEQYF
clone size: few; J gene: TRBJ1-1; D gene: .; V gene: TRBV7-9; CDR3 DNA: TGTGCCAGCAGCTCCAAAGAGATGAACACTGAAGCTTTCTTT; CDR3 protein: CASSSKEMNTEAFF
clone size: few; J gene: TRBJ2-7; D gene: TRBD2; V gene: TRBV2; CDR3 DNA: TGTGCCAGCAGTTCCCAGACTAGCGGGAGGACTTACGAGCAGTACTTC; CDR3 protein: CASSSQTSGRTYEQYF
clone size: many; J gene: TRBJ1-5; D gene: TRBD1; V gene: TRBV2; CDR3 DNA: TGTGCCAGCGGCGGGACAGGTAATCAGCCCCAGCATTTT; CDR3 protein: CASGGTGNQPQHF
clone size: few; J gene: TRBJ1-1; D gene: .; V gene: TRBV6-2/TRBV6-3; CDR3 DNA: TGTGCCAGCATATTCCCAAATGAAGCTTTCTTT; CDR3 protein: CASIFPNEAFF
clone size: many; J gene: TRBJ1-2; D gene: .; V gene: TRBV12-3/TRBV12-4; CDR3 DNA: TGTGCCAGCACCCCAATTGGAACGTATGGCTACACCTTC; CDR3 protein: CASTPIGTYGYTF
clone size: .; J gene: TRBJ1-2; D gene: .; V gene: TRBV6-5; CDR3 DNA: TGTACCAGCAGTTACGTTGGCTATGGCTACACCTTC; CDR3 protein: CTSSYVGYGYTF
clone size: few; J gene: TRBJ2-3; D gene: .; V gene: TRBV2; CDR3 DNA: TGTGCCAGCAGCTCGATGACTCGGGGTGAGGCGCAGTATTTT; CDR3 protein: CASSSMTRGEAQYF
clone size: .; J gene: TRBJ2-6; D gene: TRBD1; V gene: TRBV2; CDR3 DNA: TGTGCCAGCAGTAGACAGGGGGCGACTGGGGCCAACGTCCTGACTTTC; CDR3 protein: CASSRQGATGANVLTF
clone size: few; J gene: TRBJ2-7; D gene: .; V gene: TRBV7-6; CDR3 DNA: TGTGCCAGCAGCTTAGCTACGGGGCCCTACGAGCAGTACTTC; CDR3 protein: CASSLATGPYEQYF
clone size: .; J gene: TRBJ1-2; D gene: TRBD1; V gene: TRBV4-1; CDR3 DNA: TGCGCCAGCAGCCAAGGGCCAGGGGGCCCCTATGGCTACACCTTC; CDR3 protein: CASSQGPGGPYGYTF
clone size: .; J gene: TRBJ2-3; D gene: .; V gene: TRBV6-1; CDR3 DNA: TGTGCCAGCGCAGATAAGAAAGGTCTCCGCACAGATACGCAGTATTTT; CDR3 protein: CASADKKGLRTDTQYF
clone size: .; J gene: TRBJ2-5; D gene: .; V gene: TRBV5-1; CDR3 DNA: TGCGCCAGCAGCCTAGAGACGGGTGGGGAGACCCAGTACTTC; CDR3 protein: CASSLETGGETQYF
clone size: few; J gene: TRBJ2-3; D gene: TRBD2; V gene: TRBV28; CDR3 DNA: TGTGCCAGCAGTTTATCCCTCGGACTAGCGGGAATAACAGATACGCAGTATTTT; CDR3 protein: CASSLSLGLAGITDTQYF
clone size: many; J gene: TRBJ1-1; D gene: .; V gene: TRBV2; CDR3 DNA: TGTGCCAGCAGTGAATCGGACGGGGCGGCTGAAGCTTTCTTT; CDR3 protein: CASSESDGAAEAFF
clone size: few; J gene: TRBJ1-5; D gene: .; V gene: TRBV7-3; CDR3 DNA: TGTGCCACCAGCTTATGGCCAGGTCAGCCCCAGCATTTT; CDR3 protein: CATSLWPGQPQHF
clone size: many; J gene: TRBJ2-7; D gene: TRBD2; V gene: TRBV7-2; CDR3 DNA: TGTGCCAGCAGCTTGGACAGGACTAGCGGGATCTACGAGCAGTACTTC; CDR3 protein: CASSLDRTSGIYEQYF
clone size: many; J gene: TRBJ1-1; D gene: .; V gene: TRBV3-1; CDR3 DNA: TGTGCCAGCAGCCAGAATGGCGGGAGAAACACTGAAGCTTTCTTT; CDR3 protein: CASSQNGGRNTEAFF
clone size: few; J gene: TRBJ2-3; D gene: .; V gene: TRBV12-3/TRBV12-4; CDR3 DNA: TGTGCCAGCAGTCCCGGGGGCACAGATACGCAGTATTTT; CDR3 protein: CASSPGGTDTQYF
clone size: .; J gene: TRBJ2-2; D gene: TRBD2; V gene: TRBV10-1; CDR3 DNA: TGCGCCAGCAGTGGTGATCGACTAGCGGGAACTGGGGAGCTGTTTTTT; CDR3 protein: CASSGDRLAGTGELFF
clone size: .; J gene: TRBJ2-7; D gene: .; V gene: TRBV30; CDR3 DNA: TGTGCCTGGAGTGTTGGGCAGAGCGCCTACGAGCAGTACTTC; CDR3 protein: CAWSVGQSAYEQYF
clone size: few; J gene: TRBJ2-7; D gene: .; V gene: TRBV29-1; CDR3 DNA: TGCAGCACTCACACAGGACTCGAGCAGTACTTC; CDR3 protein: CSTHTGLEQYF
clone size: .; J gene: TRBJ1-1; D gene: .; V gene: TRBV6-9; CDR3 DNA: TGTGCCAACAGTTTCAGCGACCGCACGGCTGAAGCTTTCTTT; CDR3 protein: CANSFSDRTAEAFF
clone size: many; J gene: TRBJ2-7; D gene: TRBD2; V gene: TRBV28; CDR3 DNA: TGTGCCAGCAGTTTCGGGACTAGCAGATCCTACGAGCAGTACTTC; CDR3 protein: CASSFGTSRSYEQYF
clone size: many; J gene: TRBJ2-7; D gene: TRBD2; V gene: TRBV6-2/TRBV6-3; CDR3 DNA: TGTGCCAGCAGTTATGTCTCAGCGGGAGGCTTCTCCTACGAGCAGTACTTC; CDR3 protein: CASSYVSAGGFSYEQYF
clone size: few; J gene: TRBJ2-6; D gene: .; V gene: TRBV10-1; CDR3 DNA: TGCGCCAGCAAGCCCCCGCGCAGAGGCAGGTCTGGGGCCAACGTCCTGACTTTC; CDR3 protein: CASKPPRRGRSGANVLTF
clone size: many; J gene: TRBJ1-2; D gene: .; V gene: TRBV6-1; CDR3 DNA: TGTGCCAGCAGCCGAGACAGTTCCCGAGACTATGGCTACACCTTC; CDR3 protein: CASSRDSSRDYGYTF
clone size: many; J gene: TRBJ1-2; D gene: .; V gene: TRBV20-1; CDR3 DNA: TGCAGTGCTAGACAGCTGTTTGGCGGCTACACCTTC; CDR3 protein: CSARQLFGGYTF
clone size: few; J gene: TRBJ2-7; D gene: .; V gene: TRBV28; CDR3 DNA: TGTGCCAGCAGTTACCCGGGACTCGAGCAGTACTTC; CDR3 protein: CASSYPGLEQYF
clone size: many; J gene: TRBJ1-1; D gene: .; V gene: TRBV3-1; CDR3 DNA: TGTGCCAGCAGCCAGCACGGATCTAACACTGAAGCTTTCTTT; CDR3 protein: CASSQHGSNTEAFF
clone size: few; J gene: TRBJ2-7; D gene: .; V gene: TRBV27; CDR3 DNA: TGTGCCAGCAGTGCGAGTACCCTCGGCGAGCAGTACTTC; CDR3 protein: CASSASTLGEQYF
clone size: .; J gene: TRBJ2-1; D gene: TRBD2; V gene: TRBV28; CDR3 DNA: TGTGCCAGCAGTTTGCGGGAGTTCAATGAGCAGTTCTTC; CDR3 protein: CASSLREFNEQFF
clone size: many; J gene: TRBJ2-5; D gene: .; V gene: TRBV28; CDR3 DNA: TGTGCCAGCAGTCCGCCGGGGACGCGGCAAGAGACCCAGTACTTC; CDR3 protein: CASSPPGTRQETQYF
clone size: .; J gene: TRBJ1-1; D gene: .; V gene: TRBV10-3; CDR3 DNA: TGTGCCATCAGTGAGGGACCTTGTAGGATGAACACTGAAGCTTTCTTT; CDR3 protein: CAISEGPCRMNTEAFF
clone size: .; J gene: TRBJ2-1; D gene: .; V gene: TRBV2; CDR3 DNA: TGTGCCAGCAGTCGAGTAGCGGACACCAGGGAGCAGTTCTTC; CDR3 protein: CASSRVADTREQFF
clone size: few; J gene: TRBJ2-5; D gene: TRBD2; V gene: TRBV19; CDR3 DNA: TGTGCCAGTAGTCCCGGACTAGCTCGGGAAGAGACCCAGTACTTC; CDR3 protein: CASSPGLAREETQYF
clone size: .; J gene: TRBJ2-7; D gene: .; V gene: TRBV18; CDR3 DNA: TGTGCCAGCTCACCAGCTGGACAGCGGCCCCAGGGGCCCTTCTACGAGCAGTACTTC; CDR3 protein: CASSPAGQRPQGPFYEQYF
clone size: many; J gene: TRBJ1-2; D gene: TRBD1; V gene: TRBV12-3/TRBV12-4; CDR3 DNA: TGTGCCAGCAGTTTAGGGCAGGGGGCGGACTATGGCTACACCTTC; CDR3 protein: CASSLGQGADYGYTF
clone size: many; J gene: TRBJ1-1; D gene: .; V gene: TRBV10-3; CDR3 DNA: TGTGCCATCAGTGAGTCCGCAGGAAGTCAAGCTTTCTTT; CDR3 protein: CAISESAGSQAFF